Listed below are T cell receptor beta chains from one sample, sequenced in a study of graft-versus-host responses after intestinal transplantation. The assay was immunoSEQ multiplex PCR, and TCRdb's table has in-frame clones only and misses some. Of 20,000 to 25,000 clones in the sample, 55% to 65% are singletons; the top ten hold 1%. This material consisted of alloreactive CD4+ T cells from a mixed lymphocyte reaction culture, taken before intestinal transplant. These TCRs come from a human patient who received an intestinal transplant. The conserved cysteine and the conserved F or W are not part of the CDR3 here.

V: TRBV18; J: TRBJ2-2; CDR3: ASSPDRPGELF
V: TRBV2; J: TRBJ2-5; CDR3: ASSSTSGKKTQY
V: TRBV11-2; J: TRBJ2-5; CDR3: ASSDRFGGETQY
V: TRBV10-3; J: TRBJ1-2; CDR3: AISVQGFSGYT
V: TRBV19; J: TRBJ2-4; CDR3: ASSIRWGQGGYIQY
V: TRBV5-4; J: TRBJ1-2; CDR3: ASSFTGLYGYT
V: TRBV30; J: TRBJ2-1; CDR3: AWSRAGLSYNEQF
V: TRBV29-1; J: TRBJ2-1; CDR3: SLTPLGGRWNEQF
V: TRBV11-2; J: TRBJ2-2; CDR3: ASSFLRGLYTGELF
V: TRBV29-1; J: TRBJ2-1; CDR3: SVDGRVPYNEQF
V: TRBV30; J: TRBJ2-7; CDR3: AWSDGQYEQY
V: TRBV7-9; J: TRBJ1-3; CDR3: ASSWGQVSGNTIY
V: TRBV30; J: TRBJ1-1; CDR3: AWSEGGPGTEAF
V: TRBV30; J: TRBJ2-1; CDR3: AWSEQGIPGNEQF
V: TRBV5-1; J: TRBJ2-7; CDR3: ASSGGQGAVGEQY
V: TRBV10-3; J: TRBJ1-1; CDR3: AISEFPQGMNTEAF
V: TRBV5-4; J: TRBJ2-7; CDR3: ASSLAGTRGTYEQY
V: TRBV7-9; J: TRBJ2-1; CDR3: ASSLAGPSNEQF
V: TRBV11-2; J: TRBJ1-4; CDR3: ASSSRQVEKLF
V: TRBV27; J: TRBJ2-1; CDR3: ASSFRLAGFNEQF
V: TRBV6-1; J: TRBJ2-7; CDR3: ASSEGSAGSYEQY
V: TRBV28; J: TRBJ2-7; CDR3: ASLTFRGSLYEQY
V: TRBV11-3; J: TRBJ2-1; CDR3: ASSLGRGAGGSHNEQF
V: TRBV18; J: TRBJ2-5; CDR3: ASSPRSGGETQY
V: TRBV30; J: TRBJ2-5; CDR3: AWSEKWTSWETQY
V: TRBV10-3; J: -; CDR3: AISGQGDSYEQY
V: TRBV18; J: TRBJ1-4; CDR3: ASSPGTGLVELF
V: TRBV6-5; J: TRBJ1-1; CDR3: ASSYWGGTEAF
V: TRBV28; J: TRBJ1-3; CDR3: ASSSLQGSSGNTIY
V: TRBV5-1; J: TRBJ2-3; CDR3: ASSLPEGHVSFGTDTQY
V: TRBV27; J: TRBJ1-2; CDR3: ASSLSRGQGGNYGYT
V: TRBV29-1; J: TRBJ1-2; CDR3: SVERGFGYGYT
V: TRBV29-1; J: TRBJ2-1; CDR3: SVGMGLVVWEQF
V: TRBV6-1; J: TRBJ2-7; CDR3: ASSETSGGLYEQY
V: TRBV19; J: TRBJ1-3; CDR3: ASSEQLRNTIY
V: TRBV7-2; J: TRBJ2-5; CDR3: ASSLGGGWETQY